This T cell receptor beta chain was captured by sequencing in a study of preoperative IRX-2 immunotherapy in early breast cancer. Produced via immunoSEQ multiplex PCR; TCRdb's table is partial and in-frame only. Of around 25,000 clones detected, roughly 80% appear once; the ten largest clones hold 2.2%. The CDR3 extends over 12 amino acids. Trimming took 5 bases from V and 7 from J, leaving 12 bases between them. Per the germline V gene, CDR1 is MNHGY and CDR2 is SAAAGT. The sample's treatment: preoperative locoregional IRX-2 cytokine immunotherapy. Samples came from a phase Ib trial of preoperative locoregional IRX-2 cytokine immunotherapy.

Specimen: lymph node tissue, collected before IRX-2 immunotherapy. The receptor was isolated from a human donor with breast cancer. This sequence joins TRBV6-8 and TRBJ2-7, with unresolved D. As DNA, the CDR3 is TGTGCCAGCAGTACCACACGGAAGGAGCAGTACTTC. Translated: CASSTTRKEQYF.